Listed below are T cell receptor beta chains from one sample, sequenced in a study of T cells expressing NK-cell markers. TCRdb re-analyzed the 5' RACE reads; it lists each CDR3 protein once, without DNA. Its listing shows roughly 390,000 distinct CDR3 sequences. Sequencing was carried out using blood T cells: a sorted CD56 or NKG2C T cell subset, CD4+ or CD8+ T cells, or bulk PBMC T cells (not recorded which). The source is a woman in her 50s in good health. Both conserved end residues are part of each CDR3. The order of the fields is J gene, V gene, CDR3 protein.

J: TRBJ2-3
V: TRBV7-6
CDR3: CASSRGSIRTDTQYF

J: TRBJ2-3
V: TRBV12-3/TRBV12-4
CDR3: CASSFYAGDDTQYF

J: TRBJ2-1
V: TRBV11-3
CDR3: CASSIVAGGPDEQFF

J: TRBJ2-7
V: TRBV10-3
CDR3: CAISAVANYEQYF

J: TRBJ1-2
V: TRBV5-1
CDR3: CASSLGQGPEGTF

J: TRBJ2-6
V: TRBV5-5
CDR3: CASSLGIGAGANVLTF

J: TRBJ1-1
V: TRBV20-1
CDR3: CSARDTDRQNTEAFF

J: TRBJ2-2
V: TRBV10-2
CDR3: CASLTGTGELFF

J: TRBJ2-5
V: TRBV5-1
CDR3: CASSLGPKFQETQYF

J: TRBJ1-1
V: TRBV5-1
CDR3: CASSLAGTRRAEAFF

J: TRBJ2-3
V: TRBV24-1
CDR3: CATSETQGATDTQYF

J: TRBJ1-2
V: TRBV6-5
CDR3: CASRRGQGVYGYTF

J: TRBJ2-7
V: TRBV18
CDR3: CASSPTQLAGVREQYF

J: TRBJ2-7
V: TRBV6-6
CDR3: CATTRDRVEQYF

J: TRBJ2-7
V: TRBV10-2
CDR3: CASKRAGVGEQYF

J: TRBJ1-4
V: TRBV12-3/TRBV12-4
CDR3: CASSLTGLGGNEKLFF

J: TRBJ2-5
V: TRBV20-1
CDR3: CSARRDRGRLSETQYF

J: TRBJ2-5
V: TRBV5-1
CDR3: CASSLGFFRLAGDQETQYF

J: TRBJ2-7
V: TRBV9
CDR3: CASSIAGTSPTSEQYF

J: TRBJ1-2
V: TRBV10-3
CDR3: CAISELGQGNTF

J: TRBJ2-1
V: TRBV11-3
CDR3: CASSLALRLAGGLGVQNNEQFF

J: TRBJ1-2
V: TRBV12-3/TRBV12-4
CDR3: CASSLRDSSNYGYTF

J: TRBJ2-1
V: TRBV4-2
CDR3: CASSQGLGTSGRIDEQFF

J: TRBJ2-1
V: TRBV5-5
CDR3: CASSWTENEQFF

J: TRBJ2-7
V: TRBV15
CDR3: CATSRDWDVGDTEQYF

J: TRBJ1-1
V: TRBV3-1
CDR3: CASSTRGPLKGGTEAFF

J: TRBJ2-1
V: TRBV20-1
CDR3: CSAGASGSGDEQFF

J: TRBJ2-2
V: TRBV4-2
CDR3: CASMGARNTGELFF

J: TRBJ2-1
V: TRBV4-1
CDR3: CASSQIGLAGGRYNEQFF

J: TRBJ2-3
V: TRBV12-3/TRBV12-4
CDR3: CASSLPGTSGTFTDTQYF

J: TRBJ2-1
V: TRBV13
CDR3: CASSLERDYNEQFF

J: TRBJ2-1
V: TRBV5-1
CDR3: CASSLAALTAAGDEQFF

J: TRBJ2-5
V: TRBV12-3/TRBV12-4
CDR3: CASSSKGQAITKETQYF

J: TRBJ1-3
V: TRBV5-1
CDR3: CASSLLLGQSSGNTIYF

J: TRBJ2-2
V: TRBV20-1
CDR3: CSAISDQNTGELFF

J: TRBJ2-1
V: TRBV29-1
CDR3: CSVGDGSNEQFF

J: TRBJ2-1
V: TRBV29-1
CDR3: CSVETGNEQFF

J: TRBJ2-2
V: TRBV5-1
CDR3: CASSLRGEGELFF

J: TRBJ2-7
V: TRBV2
CDR3: CASSEGTYAYEQYF

J: TRBJ2-7
V: TRBV10-3
CDR3: CAISESAKKGGLHEQYF

J: TRBJ2-2
V: TRBV7-6
CDR3: CASRNTVGTGELFF

J: TRBJ2-5
V: TRBV2
CDR3: CASSDLAGETQYF

J: TRBJ2-1
V: TRBV6-5
CDR3: CASSYSLAGGRAHNEQFF

J: TRBJ2-6
V: TRBV11-3
CDR3: CASSLDGTGANVLTF

J: TRBJ1-2
V: TRBV5-1
CDR3: CASSPRQGGGYTF

J: TRBJ2-4
V: TRBV11-2
CDR3: CASSLDRLSGNIQYF

J: TRBJ2-5
V: TRBV7-9
CDR3: CASRRGSETQYF

J: TRBJ2-7
V: TRBV15
CDR3: CAIQRGRSSSYEQYF